This T cell receptor beta chain is drawn from a study of blood T cell repertoires in COVID-19 (TCRdb year 2020). With regard to the full study: Collaborator samples came from the United States, Italy and Spain and covered acute and convalescent phases of COVID-19. Nearly every sample came with metadata listing a de-identified subject ID, COVID-19 status, age in years and sex. Subjects who had been exposed to COVID-19, were actively infected with it, or had recovered from it provided the deeply sampled blood TCRbeta repertoires that made up the dataset. Samples came from the ongoing ImmuneRACE study (first 160 participants) plus 1,254 subjects from 6 global collaborators. The repertoires were released in a freely available public database intended as a resource for research on the immune response to SARS-CoV-2. The material from the prospective study consisted of cDNA or gDNA derived from T cells, B-cell-depleted T cells, or PBMCs. Where available, HLA class I and class II types were taken from metadata supplied by the sample provider and were not determined by assay-based typing.

Results and caveats for the whole study, not just this receptor: The quantity of clinical and demographic metadata differed by source and by participant and was supplied without curation.

There are 12 amino acids in the CDR3, from cysteine to phenylalanine inclusive. Solely the CDR3 DNA is kept, with 36 bases framed from the first base. V gives up 11 bases and J gives up 1 base, and the segment between their germline ends measures 12 bases. The germline V gene sets CDR1 to MNHEY and CDR2 to SVGAGI. The immunoSEQ Assay, a bias-controlled multiplex PCR, was used to amplify TCRbeta CDR3 regions from genomic DNA. As for the authors' bioinformatics: Nucleated cell counts per sample were estimated from amplification of reference gene primers within the assay. Sequence reads were collapsed and filtered to measure the absolute abundance of every unique TCRbeta CDR3 rearrangement. For each sample, productive Simpson clonality was calculated by taking the square root of Simpson's diversity index across productive rearrangements. Not all clones reach the TCRdb copy of this immuneACCESS table, which keeps in-frame sequences only. Checked studies attribute under half of the gap to unresolved V genes and leave the rest unexplained. V, J and clone size reflect that table, while D and trimming were determined from the DNA. The sample yields about 80,000 clones; over 75% were counted once. Of the sample, less than 15% falls within the top ten clones.

Collaborating institutions collected whole blood in K2EDTA tubes following their own protocols. For TCRbeta analysis, collaborator samples were shipped as frozen whole blood, as isolated PBMCs, or as DNA extracted from either sample type. Note on this clone: Its antigen is not yet known. Base quality data are lacking; no much larger clone is found one base away.

The receptor chain draws on TRBV6-5 and TRBJ2-7, and the D gene may be TRBD1, 5 bases matching. The TCR originated in an older man with acute or convalescent COVID-19. The sequenced material came from peripheral blood. The CDR3 reads as follows: CASRTTSYEQYF. The DNA is TGTGCCTCCCGGACAACATCCTACGAGCAGTACTTC.